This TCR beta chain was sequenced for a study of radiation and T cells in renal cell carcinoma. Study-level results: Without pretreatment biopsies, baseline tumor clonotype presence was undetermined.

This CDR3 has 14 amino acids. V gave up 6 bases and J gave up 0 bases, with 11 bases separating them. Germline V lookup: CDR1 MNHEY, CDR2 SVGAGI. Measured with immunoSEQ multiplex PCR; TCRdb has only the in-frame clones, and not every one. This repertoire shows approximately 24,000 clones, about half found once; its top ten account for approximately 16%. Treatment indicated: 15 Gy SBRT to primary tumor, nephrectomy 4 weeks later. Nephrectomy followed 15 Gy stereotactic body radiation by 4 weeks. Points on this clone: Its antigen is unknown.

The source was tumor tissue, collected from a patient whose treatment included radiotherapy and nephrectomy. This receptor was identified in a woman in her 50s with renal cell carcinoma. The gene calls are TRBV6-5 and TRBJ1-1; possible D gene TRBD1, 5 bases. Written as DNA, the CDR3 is TGTGCCAGCAGGGGTGGGACGGTGAACACTGAAGCTTTCTTT. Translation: CASRGGTVNTEAFF.